Below are 24 T cell receptor beta chains sequenced from a single sample in a study of response to subunit inactivated influenza vaccine. TCRdb passed the RT-PCR reads through MiXCR, listing each CDR3 protein once. The sample lists fewer than 550,000 distinct CDR3 sequences; over 25% were seen once. This specimen was CD4+ T cells sorted from PBMCs, taken roughly 5 days after vaccination. The receptors here all came from a man aged 50 or older who received an inactivated influenza vaccine.

In this sample, this clonotype turned up a few times. The genes are TRBV7-9 and TRBJ2-2; TRBD2 matches at 8 bases. V shed 2 bases and J 3 bases; nucleotides not matched to a gene: 2. Germline assignment: CDR1 SEHNR and CDR2 FQNEAQ (reference sequence). The CDR3 extends over 15 amino acids. CDR3 amino acids: CASSLIAGYTGELFF. CDR3 DNA: TGTGCCAGCAGCTTAATAGCGGGGTACACCGGGGAGCTGTTTTTT.

The chain links TRBV10-3 to TRBJ2-1; D uncertain. CDR1 is ENHRY, CDR2 SYGVKD, per germline. The CDR3 is 13 residues long. V lost 4 bases and J lost 5, with 9 bases in between. DNA of the CDR3: TGTGCCATCAGTGCGTCCGCAGACAATGAGCAGTTCTTC. This translates into CAISASADNEQFF.

This clonotype occurred a few times. This sequence joins TRBV27 and TRBJ1-1; TRBD1 aligns across 8 bases. This CDR3 comprises 15 residues. Trimming cost V 3 bases and J 5 bases; bases outside gene matches: 8. Germline CDR1 MNHEY, CDR2 SMNVEV (reference sequence). The CDR3 sequence: CASSFGTGGWTEAFF. In DNA, the CDR3 is TGTGCCAGCAGTTTCGGAACAGGGGGATGGACTGAAGCTTTCTTT.

In this sample, this clonotype turned up a few times. CDR3 amino acids: CSARVARGARNIQYF. CDR3 nucleotide sequence: TGCAGTGCTAGAGTCGCTCGGGGGGCAAGGAACATTCAGTACTTC. This chain joins TRBV20-1 and TRBJ2-4; D is perhaps TRBD2 (7 bases). There are 15 residues in the CDR3. The germline V and J ends were trimmed by 1 base and 7 bases, with 17 bases remaining between them. The germline V gene has CDR1 DFQATT and CDR2 SNEGSKA (reference sequence).

The chain employs TRBV6-6 and TRBJ1-4; D is uncertain. In germline, CDR1 is MNHNY, CDR2 SVGAGI (reference sequence). The V and J ends lost 5 bases and 7 bases respectively, with 11 bases between them. The CDR3 totals 13 residues. The CDR3 sequence is CASSNPGSEKLFF. The DNA for the CDR3 is TGTGCCAGCAGTAACCCTGGGTCTGAAAAACTGTTTTTT.

About this clonotype itself: This may be a read error: a much more frequent sequence differs by one nucleotide. V and J are TRBV3-1 and TRBJ2-2; D uncertain. Trimming left V 1 base short and J 4 bases short, with 4 bases between. Germline-derived CDR1 and CDR2 are LGHDT and YNNKEL (reference sequence). This CDR3 is built from 13 residues. CDR3 nucleotides: TGTGCCAGCAGCCAAGTCAGCACCGGGGAGCTGTTTTTT. It specifies CASSQVSTGELFF.

This clonotype has a count of ten or more. The chain has TRBV7-2 and TRBJ1-2; 8 nucleotides align to TRBD1. This CDR3 comprises 14 residues. Germline V gives CDR1 SGHTA, CDR2 FQGNSA. With V trimmed by 1 base and J by 4 bases, 2 bases remained unmatched. CDR3 protein: CASSLDRGTYGYTF. In DNA, the CDR3 is TGTGCCAGCAGCTTAGACAGGGGGACCTATGGCTACACCTTC.

This clonotype has only a few counts. V is TRBV7-3 and J is TRBJ2-3, with D possibly called TRBD1 or TRBD2 (6 bases each). Looked up from germline, CDR1 is SGHTA and CDR2 is FQGTGA. Trimming removed 5 bases from V and 1 base from J, with 13 bases in between. The CDR3 is 15 residues long. DNA of the CDR3: TGTGCCAGCAGCGCGGGACACACACGCACAGATACGCAGTATTTT. Translation gives CASSAGHTRTDTQYF.

The rearrangement uses TRBV20-1 and TRBJ2-3, with 8 bases that match TRBD2. V trimming: 6 bases; J trimming: 3 bases; junction bases outside the gene matches: 8. The CDR3 has 14 amino acids. Germline values: CDR1 DFQATT, CDR2 SNEGSKA (reference sequence). The CDR3 sequence: CSAPRVAGTDTQYF. CDR3 DNA sequence: TGCAGTGCCCCCCGCGTAGCGGGGACAGATACGCAGTATTTT.

The chain employs TRBV20-1 and TRBJ2-7; no clear D. This CDR3 region has 12 residues. Germline CDR1 and CDR2: DFQATT and SNEGSKA (reference sequence). Deletions cut 0 bases from V and 9 bases from J, with 12 bases between. CDR3 residues: CSARDPWTGQYF. CDR3 sequence (DNA): TGCAGTGCTAGAGATCCCTGGACCGGGCAGTACTTC.

This clonotype was observed a handful of times. CDR3 loop: CSAAGGGFTGELFF. In DNA form, the CDR3 reads TGCAGTGCTGCAGGGGGAGGCTTTACCGGGGAGCTGTTTTTT. V is TRBV20-1 and J is TRBJ2-2; TRBD1 is a possible D gene (7 bases). The CDR3 runs to 14 residues. Trimming removed 5 bases from V and 5 bases from J, with 15 bases in between. Per germline, CDR1 DFQATT and CDR2 SNEGSKA (reference sequence).

The chain employs TRBV5-1 and TRBJ1-6; D may be TRBD1 (5 bases). This CDR3 spans 15 amino acids. V lost 4 bases and J 8 bases, leaving 16 bases between the germline ends. Per germline, CDR1 SGHRS and CDR2 YFSETQ. CDR3 in amino acids: CASSLTGGPYSPLHF. DNA for the CDR3: TGCGCCAGCAGCCTAACGGGGGGACCCTATTCACCCCTCCACTTT.

The chain uses TRBV6-1 and TRBJ1-2; D call uncertain. The CDR3 contains 16 residues. Trimming removed 5 bases at V and 4 bases at J, with 20 bases between. Per germline, CDR1 MNHNS and CDR2 SASEGT. CDR3 sequence (DNA): TGTGCCAGCAGTCAAGAGGACCAACATGGGGTCTATGGCTACACCTTC. This sequence encodes CASSQEDQHGVYGYTF.

The chain recombines TRBV29-1 with TRBJ2-7, with 7 bases matching TRBD2. The J segment lost 5 bases and the V segment lost 7 bases, leaving 8 bases of the junction unmatched. Germline loops: CDR1 SQVTM, CDR2 ANQGSEA. The CDR3 has 12 amino acids. CDR3 amino acids: CSAARGGNEQYF. DNA of the CDR3: TGCAGCGCTGCAAGGGGAGGGAACGAGCAGTACTTC.

This clonotype was counted between two and nine times. The CDR3 region has the DNA TGCAGCGTTGGAGCCCTAGCGGGGGGGGTTGAGCAGTTCTTC. Protein product: CSVGALAGGVEQFF. The chain carries TRBV29-1 and TRBJ2-1, with 12 bases lining up with TRBD2. Germline loops: CDR1 SQVTM, CDR2 ANQGSEA. V was pared by 4 bases and J by 9 bases, with 7 bases of the junction left unmatched. The CDR3 totals 14 residues.

V and J are TRBV5-1 and TRBJ1-1; weak D call: TRBD1 (5 bases). CDR1 and CDR2 from the germline V gene are SGHRS and YFSETQ. V lost 4 bases to trimming and J lost 8 bases, with 21 bases between them. CDR3 length equals 15 residues. The CDR3 bases are TGCGCCAGCAGCCCTACAGGTTTTCCGGTCGCCGAAGCTTTCTTT. Translation gives CASSPTGFPVAEAFF.

This clonotype showed up many times. This chain links TRBV12-3 or TRBV12-4 with TRBJ2-1; 7 positions agree with TRBD2. The CDR3 runs to 14 residues. After removal of 6 bases from V and 4 bases from J, the junction contained 6 bases not matched to a gene. The CDR3 here is CASSRLAGYNEQFF. CDR3 nucleotide sequence: TGTGCCAGCAGCCGACTAGCAGGGTACAATGAGCAGTTCTTC.

The chain joins TRBV20-1 to TRBJ1-1; D might be TRBD1 (5 bases). Germline V lookup: CDR1 DFQATT, CDR2 SNEGSKA (reference sequence). This CDR3 comprises 13 residues. The V end was cut by 3 bases, the J end by 0 bases, with 8 bases between. The CDR3 coding sequence is TGCAGTGCTAGTCAGGGATTGAACACTGAAGCTTTCTTT. As protein: CSASQGLNTEAFF.

This clonotype was counted only a few times. The chain couples TRBV7-2 to TRBJ2-3, with 7 bases fitting TRBD2. With 3 bases clipped from V and 0 bases from J, the junction kept 3 bases outside the gene matches. CDR1 and CDR2 from the germline V gene are SGHTA and FQGNSA. The CDR3 sequence is 15 residues long. The CDR3 DNA reads as TGTGCCAGCAGCTTTCAAGCGGGGAGCACAGATACGCAGTATTTT. Protein sequence: CASSFQAGSTDTQYF.

Many counts were recorded for this clonotype. The chain joins TRBV7-2 to TRBJ2-3; perhaps D is TRBD1 or TRBD2 (5 bases each). The germline CDR1 and CDR2 sequences are SGHTA and FQGNSA. Trimming took 4 bases from V and 1 from J, leaving 6 bases between them. This CDR3 is built from 13 residues. The CDR3 DNA is TGTGCCAGCAGCTCGGGACGCACAGATACGCAGTATTTT. Amino acid sequence: CASSSGRTDTQYF.

This clonotype was recorded at least ten times. This chain uses TRBV7-2 with TRBJ2-5, with 9 positions matching TRBD2. CDR3 size: 16 residues. Germline CDR1 and CDR2: SGHTA and FQGNSA. V was clipped by 1 base and J by 5 bases; unmatched bases: 8. The CDR3 loop reads CASSLGLAGRWETQYF. The CDR3 DNA reads TGTGCCAGCAGCTTAGGGCTAGCGGGAAGGTGGGAGACCCAGTACTTC. Full variable domain (missing parts from reference TRBV7-2 and TRBJ2-5): GAGVSQSPSNKVTEKGKDVELRCDPISGHTALYWYRQSLGQGLEFLIYFQGNSAPDKSGLPSDRFSAERTGGSVSTLTIQRTQQEDSAVYLCASSLGLAGRWETQYFGPGTRLLVL.

J is TRBJ2-7 and V is TRBV27, with D perhaps matching TRBD1 (6 bases). This CDR3 is 15 amino acids long. With 5 bases removed from V and 3 bases from J, the gap between germline ends came to 17 bases. From germline, CDR1 is MNHEY and CDR2 SMNVEV (reference sequence). CDR3 sequence (DNA): TGTGCCAGCAGTCCCTACCGGGACACGAGCTACGAGCAGTACTTC. Translating gives CASSPYRDTSYEQYF.

This clonotype showed up just a few times. The CDR3 loop is CASSLMGQEYNEQFF. CDR3 DNA: TGCGCCAGCAGCCTGATGGGGCAGGAATACAATGAGCAGTTCTTC. The chain is built from TRBV5-1 and TRBJ2-1; a weak D match, TRBD1 (5 bases). V lost 4 bases and J lost 4, with 15 bases in between. CDR3 length: 15 amino acids. Germline lookup yields CDR1 SGHRS and CDR2 YFSETQ.

The chain has TRBV15 and TRBJ2-1; TRBD2 matches 11 bases. Looked up from germline, CDR1 is LNHNV and CDR2 is YYDKDF (reference sequence). The J segment lost 9 bases and the V segment lost 1 base, leaving 8 bases of the junction unmatched. This CDR3 has 16 amino acids. The CDR3 DNA reads TGTGCCACCAGCAGAGCGGGGGGCCTAGCGGGGGGTGAGCAGTTCTTC. Encoded protein: CATSRAGGLAGGEQFF.